These 19 T cell receptor beta chains came from one sample sequenced in a study of T cells after yellow fever vaccination. MiXCR, run by TCRdb on the 5' RACE reads, gives a single entry per CDR3 protein. Seen here are around 140,000 distinct CDR3 sequences, roughly 6.7% observed once, and the top ten hold approximately 0.59%. Specimen: CD4+ T cells sorted from PBMCs, collected 10 days after the yellow fever booster vaccination. These receptors all come from a man aged 30-40 years who received the YFV17D yellow fever vaccine.

There are many counts of this clonotype. V gene TRBV7-9 combines with J gene TRBJ1-4; D not resolved. This CDR3 has 12 residues. Germline assignment: CDR1 SEHNR and CDR2 FQNEAQ (reference sequence). Deletions cut 2 bases from V and 5 bases from J, with 3 bases between. The CDR3 sequence is CASSLINEKLFF. The CDR3 coding sequence is TGTGCCAGCAGCTTAATAAATGAAAAACTGTTTTTT.

This clonotype occurred many times. This chain connects TRBV5-1 to TRBJ2-5; D gene uncertain. V lost 1 base, J lost 2 bases, and 12 bases lay in between. Germline assignment: CDR1 SGHRS and CDR2 YFSETQ. The CDR3 is 15 amino acids. In nucleotides, the CDR3 is TGCGCCAGCAGCTTGTTTCGTGTAGAACAAGAGACCCAGTACTTC. It encodes CASSLFRVEQETQYF. Variable domain in full (rest from reference TRBV5-1 and TRBJ2-5): KAGVTQTPRYLIKTRGQQVTLSCSPISGHRSVSWYQQTPGQGLQFLFEYFSETQRNKGNFPGRFSGRQFSNSRSEMNVSTLELGDSALYLCASSLFRVEQETQYFGPGTRLLVL.

This clonotype was detected a few times. The chain links TRBV7-2 to TRBJ2-7, with 13 bases identical to TRBD2. The V and J ends lost 5 bases and 5 bases, in that order; junction bases with no gene match: 6. The CDR3 loop spans 15 amino acids. From germline, CDR1 is SGHTA and CDR2 FQGNSA. The CDR3 here is CASSPPGLAGNEQYF. In DNA form, the CDR3 reads TGTGCCAGCAGCCCCCCGGGACTAGCGGGAAACGAGCAGTACTTC.

In this sample, this clonotype turned up many times. The rearrangement links TRBV5-1 to TRBJ2-5; possibly TRBD1 or TRBD2 for D (5 bases each). The CDR3 contains 14 residues. Germline lookup yields CDR1 SGHRS and CDR2 YFSETQ. Trimming took off 4 bases at V and 5 bases at J, with 15 bases between the two ends. The CDR3 DNA is TGCGCCAGCAGCCGATCTAGCTCAGGGGAGACCCAGTACTTC. As protein: CASSRSSSGETQYF.

This clonotype was counted many times. CDR3 amino acids: CASSFWGTDTQYF. The DNA for the CDR3 is TGTGCCAGCAGCTTCTGGGGCACAGATACGCAGTATTTT. The chain has TRBV7-7 and TRBJ2-3; no clear D. CDR1 is SSHAT and CDR2 is FNYEAQ in the germline V gene (reference sequence). Deletions cut 3 bases from V and 1 base from J, with 5 bases between. The CDR3 is 13 amino acids. Combining the CDR3 with reference TRBV7-7 and TRBJ2-3 gives the whole variable domain GAGVSQSPRYKVTKRGQDVTLRCDPISSHATLYWYQQALGQGPEFLTYFNYEAQPDKSGLPSDRFSAERPEGSISTLTIQRTEQRDSAMYRCASSFWGTDTQYFGPGTRLTVL.

This clonotype was recorded at least ten times. The chain couples TRBV5-5 to TRBJ2-1; D ambiguous. V lost 4 bases to trimming and J lost 0 bases, with 11 bases between them. This CDR3 is built from 15 residues. Germline V CDR1 and CDR2: SGHKS, YYEKEE (reference sequence). CDR3 in amino acids: CASSVQQLSYNEQFF. DNA for the CDR3: TGTGCCAGCAGCGTTCAACAGCTCTCCTACAATGAGCAGTTCTTC.

This clonotype has at least ten counts. V and J are TRBV25-1 and TRBJ2-7; D gene ambiguous. This CDR3 is 13 amino acids long. Trimming shortened V by 1 base and J by 5 bases, and 9 bases separated the two germline ends. Germline loops: CDR1 MGHDK, CDR2 SYGVNS. CDR3 sequence: CASSESDGHEQYF. CDR3 DNA sequence: TGTGCCAGCAGTGAATCGGATGGCCACGAGCAGTACTTC.

In its sample, this clonotype was seen many times. Relative to the germline gene, one junction end is altered; a read error may explain this. This sequence joins TRBV20-1 and TRBJ2-7, with D possibly TRBD2 on 6 matching bases. CDR1 DFQATT and CDR2 SNEGSKA come from the germline V gene (reference sequence). This CDR3 has 14 amino acids. The CDR3 region is CSARPGSGSYDQYF. CDR3 nucleotide sequence: TGCAGTGCTAGACCCGGGAGTGGCTCCTACGACCAGTACTTC.

At least ten counts were recorded for this clonotype. V and J are TRBV12-3 or TRBV12-4 and TRBJ1-5; D is ambiguous. The CDR3 length is 14 residues. V was cut by 2 bases and J by 2 bases, with 7 bases left in between. The CDR3 nucleotides are TGTGCCAGCAGTTTAAGTACAGGCAATCAGCCCCAGCATTTT. The encoded protein is CASSLSTGNQPQHF.

In the case of this clonotype: This may arise from a read error, as a much more abundant clone is one base away. The chain couples TRBV11-2 to TRBJ1-4; D is unresolved. Trimming shortened V by 8 bases and J by 8 bases, and 12 bases separated the two germline ends. Germline V lookup: CDR1 SGHAT, CDR2 FQNNGV. The CDR3 consists of 12 residues. This chain's CDR3 is CASSVVREKLFF. The CDR3 nucleotides read TGTGCCAGCTCGGTCGTGAGGGAAAAACTGTTTTTT. Combining the CDR3 with reference TRBV11-2 and TRBJ1-4 gives the whole variable domain EAGVAQSPRYKIIEKRQSVAFWCNPISGHATLYWYQQILGQGPKLLIQFQNNGVVDDSQLPKDRFSAERLKGVDSTLKIQPAKLEDSAVYLCASSVVREKLFFGSGTQLSVL.

At least ten counts were recorded for this clonotype. The genes are TRBV11-2 and TRBJ2-7; no firm D call. Trimming pared 5 bases from V and 0 bases from J, leaving 23 bases between. Looked up from germline, CDR1 is SGHAT and CDR2 is FQNNGV. This CDR3 comprises 18 residues. DNA for the CDR3: TGTGCCAGCAGCGAAGGAATAAAGACGCCGACCAGCTCCTACGAGCAGTACTTC. Amino acids: CASSEGIKTPTSSYEQYF.

This clonotype was observed many times. The chain recombines TRBV29-1 with TRBJ2-7; 7 positions match TRBD2. The CDR3 extends over 13 amino acids. The V and J ends lost 1 base and 6 bases, in that order; junction bases with no gene match: 6. The V gene's germline CDR1 is SQVTM and CDR2 ANQGSEA. In DNA form, the CDR3 reads TGCAGCGTTGAAGGGACTAGAGCCACCGAGCAGTACTTC. It codes for CSVEGTRATEQYF.

With respect to this clonotype: Possible read error: a much larger clone is one base away. The rearrangement joins TRBV10-3 to TRBJ1-5; D may be TRBD1 (5 bases). Trimming removed 8 bases from V and 7 bases from J, with 12 bases in between. The CDR3 length is 12 residues. In germline, CDR1 is ENHRY, CDR2 SYGVKD. The CDR3 nucleotides are TGTGCCATCGGGGACCGGGAGCAGCCCCAGCATTTT. It specifies CAIGDREQPQHF.

The chain employs TRBV11-1 and TRBJ2-7; 9 nucleotides align to TRBD2. CDR1 and CDR2 from the germline V gene are SGHAT and FQDESV (reference sequence). CDR3 length equals 15 residues. The J segment lost 6 bases and the V segment lost 5 bases, leaving 11 bases of the junction unmatched. CDR3 nucleotides: TGTGCCAGCAGCACACCCGGGACTAGCCTCGGCGAGCAGTACTTC. Encoded protein: CASSTPGTSLGEQYF.

This clonotype was recorded at least ten times. V and J are TRBV11-3 and TRBJ2-1, with TRBD2 as a possible D gene (5 bases). The CDR3 is 15 amino acids. Trimming took off 1 base at V and 0 bases at J, with 7 bases between the two ends. CDR1 is SGHNT, CDR2 YENEEA, per germline. DNA for the CDR3: TGTGCCAGCAGCTTAGCGGGAAACTCCTACAATGAGCAGTTCTTC. Encoded protein: CASSLAGNSYNEQFF.

This clonotype was observed many times. This rearrangement joins TRBV4-3 to TRBJ2-1; no definite D call. The CDR3 is 14 residues long. Germline loops: CDR1 LGHNA, CDR2 YSLEER. The V gene lost 0 bases and the J gene lost 6 bases, with 9 bases spanning the gap. This CDR3 reads CASSQDGLSNEQFF. The CDR3 DNA reads TGCGCCAGCAGCCAAGATGGGCTAAGCAATGAGCAGTTCTTC.

This clonotype was seen at least ten times. The V call is TRBV27, the J call TRBJ2-7; D uncertain. Germline V gene data show CDR1 as MNHEY and CDR2 as SMNVEV (reference sequence). CDR3 length: 12 amino acids. Trimming took off 2 bases at V and 6 bases at J, with 8 bases between the two ends. In DNA, the CDR3 is TGTGCCAGCAGTTTAGGGCCTAGCGAGCAGTACTTC. Encoded protein: CASSLGPSEQYF.

With respect to this clonotype: This may be a read error, as it is one base from a much larger clone. J is TRBJ2-4 and V is TRBV12-3 or TRBV12-4, with D unresolved. The CDR3 sequence is 15 residues long. Deletions cut 5 bases from V and 5 bases from J, with 16 bases between. The CDR3 here is CASSTSVGSENIQYF. CDR3 DNA sequence: TGTGCCAGCAGTACATCTGTAGGCAGCGAAAACATTCAGTACTTC.

This clonotype was seen only a few times. This chain joins TRBV9 and TRBJ2-7; D is undetermined. V was clipped by 0 bases and J by 3 bases, with 10 bases between them. The CDR3 has 14 amino acids. Germline values: CDR1 SGDLS, CDR2 YYNGEE. The CDR3 protein is CASSVGILGYEQYF. CDR3 DNA sequence: TGTGCCAGCAGCGTAGGGATTCTGGGCTACGAGCAGTACTTC.